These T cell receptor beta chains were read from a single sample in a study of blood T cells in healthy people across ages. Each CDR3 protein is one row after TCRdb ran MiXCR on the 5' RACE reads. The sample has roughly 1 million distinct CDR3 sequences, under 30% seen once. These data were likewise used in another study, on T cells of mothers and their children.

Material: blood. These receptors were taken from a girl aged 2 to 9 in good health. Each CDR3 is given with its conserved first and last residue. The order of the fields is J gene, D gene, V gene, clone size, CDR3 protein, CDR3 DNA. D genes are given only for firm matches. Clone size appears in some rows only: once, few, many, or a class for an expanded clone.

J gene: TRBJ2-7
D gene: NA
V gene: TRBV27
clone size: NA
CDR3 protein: CASSSRNHYEQYF
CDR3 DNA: TGTGCCAGCAGTTCGCGTAACCACTACGAGCAGTACTTC

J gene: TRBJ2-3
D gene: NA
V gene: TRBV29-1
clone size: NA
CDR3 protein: CSVERWTGDTDTQYF
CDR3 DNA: TGCAGCGTTGAGCGGTGGACGGGGGACACAGATACGCAGTATTTT

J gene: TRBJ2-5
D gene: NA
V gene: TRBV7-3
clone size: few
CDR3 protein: CASSLSANSVTQYF
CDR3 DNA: TGTGCTAGCAGCTTATCGGCTAATTCGGTGACCCAGTACTTC

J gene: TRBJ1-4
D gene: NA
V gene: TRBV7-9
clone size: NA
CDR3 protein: CASSPAPGRRNEKLFF
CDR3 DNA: TGTGCCAGCAGCCCGGCACCAGGACGGCGTAATGAAAAACTGTTTTTT

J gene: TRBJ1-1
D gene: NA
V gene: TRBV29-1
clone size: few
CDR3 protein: CSGTLNTEAFF
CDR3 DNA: TGCAGCGGTACTCTGAACACTGAAGCTTTCTTT

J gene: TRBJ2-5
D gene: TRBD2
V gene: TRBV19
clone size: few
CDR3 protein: CASSIGTSGRETQYF
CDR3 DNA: TGTGCCAGTAGTATAGGGACTAGCGGGAGGGAGACCCAGTACTTC

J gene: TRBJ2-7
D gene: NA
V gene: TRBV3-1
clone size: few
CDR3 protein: CASSQQKHTFYEQYF
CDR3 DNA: TGTGCCAGCAGCCAACAGAAGCACACATTCTACGAGCAGTACTTC

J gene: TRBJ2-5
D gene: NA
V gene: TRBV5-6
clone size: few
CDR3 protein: CASSPRGGYQETQYF
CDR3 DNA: TGTGCCAGCAGCCCCAGGGGTGGATACCAAGAGACCCAGTACTTC

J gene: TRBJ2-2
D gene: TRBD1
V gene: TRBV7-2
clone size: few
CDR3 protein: CASNTGGNTGELFF
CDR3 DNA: TGTGCCAGCAACACAGGGGGGAACACCGGGGAGCTGTTTTTT

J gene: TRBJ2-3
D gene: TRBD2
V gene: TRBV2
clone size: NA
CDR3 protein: CASSEALLAGGFTDTQYF
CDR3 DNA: TGTGCCAGCAGTGAAGCGCTGCTAGCGGGGGGATTCACAGATACGCAGTATTTT

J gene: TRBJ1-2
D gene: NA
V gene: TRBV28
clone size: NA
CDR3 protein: CASGQAPNYGYTF
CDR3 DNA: TGTGCCAGCGGTCAGGCCCCTAACTATGGCTACACCTTC

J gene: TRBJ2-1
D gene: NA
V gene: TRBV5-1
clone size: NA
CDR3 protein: CASGTGGLYEQFF
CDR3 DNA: TGCGCCAGCGGGACTGGGGGCCTCTACGAGCAGTTCTTC

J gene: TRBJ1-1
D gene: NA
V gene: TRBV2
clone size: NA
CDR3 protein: CASSALDSLPWGAFF
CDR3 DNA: TGTGCCAGCAGTGCACTGGACAGCTTACCCTGGGGAGCTTTCTTT

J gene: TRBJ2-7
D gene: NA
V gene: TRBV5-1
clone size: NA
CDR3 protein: CASSLETDHGEQYF
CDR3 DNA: TGCGCCAGCAGCTTGGAGACTGACCACGGGGAGCAGTACTTC

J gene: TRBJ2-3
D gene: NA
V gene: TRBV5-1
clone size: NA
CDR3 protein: CASSLDPTGTDTQYF
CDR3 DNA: TGCGCCAGCAGCTTGGACCCAACGGGAACAGATACGCAGTATTTT

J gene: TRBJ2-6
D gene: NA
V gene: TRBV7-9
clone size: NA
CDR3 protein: CASTPTASGANVLTF
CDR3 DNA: TGTGCCAGCACCCCGACTGCTTCTGGGGCCAACGTCCTGACTTTC

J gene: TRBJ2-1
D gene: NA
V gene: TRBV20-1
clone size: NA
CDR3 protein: CSARDVVSSSYNEQFF
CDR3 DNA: TGCAGTGCTAGAGATGTAGTTTCGAGCTCCTACAATGAGCAGTTCTTC

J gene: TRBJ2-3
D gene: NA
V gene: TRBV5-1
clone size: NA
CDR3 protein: CASSLRPNTQYF
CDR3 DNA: TGCGCCAGCAGCTTGCGTCCGAATACGCAGTATTTT

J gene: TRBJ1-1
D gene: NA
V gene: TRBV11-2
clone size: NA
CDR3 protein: CASSLAAGTEAFF
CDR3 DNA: TGTGCCAGCAGCTTAGCCGCGGGCACTGAAGCTTTCTTT

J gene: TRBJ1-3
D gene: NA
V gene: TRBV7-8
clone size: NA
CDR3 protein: CASSDLSPGLEYF
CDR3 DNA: TGTGCCAGCAGCGATCTGTCACCGGGCCTCGAATATTTT

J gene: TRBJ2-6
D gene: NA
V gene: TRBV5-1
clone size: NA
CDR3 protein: CASSPLMISGANVLTF
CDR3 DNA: TGCGCCAGCAGCCCCCTTATGATCTCTGGGGCCAACGTCCTGACTTTC

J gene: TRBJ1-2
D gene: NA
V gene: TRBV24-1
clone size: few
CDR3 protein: CATSDPTGYGYTF
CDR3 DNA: TGTGCCACCAGTGATCCTACAGGCTATGGCTACACCTTC

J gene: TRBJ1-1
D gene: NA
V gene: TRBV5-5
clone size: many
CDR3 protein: CASSLDREGTEAFF
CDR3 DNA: TGTGCCAGCAGCTTGGACAGGGAGGGCACTGAAGCTTTCTTT

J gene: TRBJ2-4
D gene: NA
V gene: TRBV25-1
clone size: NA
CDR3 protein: CASSPASGNIQYF
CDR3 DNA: TGTGCCAGCAGTCCAGCCTCAGGAAACATTCAGTACTTC

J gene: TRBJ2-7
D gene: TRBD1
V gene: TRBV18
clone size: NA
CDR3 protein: CASSSSTGDEQYF
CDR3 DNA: TGTGCCAGCTCATCCTCGACAGGGGACGAGCAGTACTTC